This TCR beta chain was documented in a study of blood T cell repertoires in COVID-19 (dated by TCRdb to 2019 to 2021). A note on the overall study: Collaborator samples came from the United States, Italy and Spain and covered acute and convalescent phases of COVID-19. The repertoires were released in a freely available public database meant as a resource for research on the immune response to SARS-CoV-2. Where available, HLA class I and class II types were obtained from metadata supplied by the sample provider rather than from assay-based typing. Sample metadata almost always included a de-identified subject ID, COVID-19 status, age in years and sex. The prospective study material was composed of cDNA or gDNA derived from T cells, B-cell-depleted T cells, or PBMCs. The samples were drawn from the first 160 participants of the ongoing ImmuneRACE study and from 1,200 or so subjects provided by 6 global collaborators. Subjects who had been exposed to COVID-19, were actively infected with it, or had recovered from it provided the deeply sampled blood TCRbeta repertoires that made up the dataset. Study-wide findings and limitations: Clinical and demographic metadata were provided uncurated, with the amount varying by source and participant.

The immunoSEQ Assay, a bias-controlled multiplex PCR, was used to amplify TCRbeta CDR3 regions from genomic DNA. Per the original workflow: The number of nucleated cells in each sample was estimated by amplification of reference gene primers within the assay. To quantify the absolute abundance of each unique TCRbeta CDR3 rearrangement, sequence reads were collapsed and filtered. For each sample, productive Simpson clonality was calculated as the square root of Simpson's diversity index across productive rearrangements. TCRdb limited this immuneACCESS table to in-frame rearrangements with V and J called. A share of clones is missing; checked studies link under half to unresolved V genes, and the rest is unexplained. The DNA gave D and trimming, while V, J and clone size come from that table. The table for this sample lists 170,000 or so clones; roughly 87% of them were counted only once. The ten most abundant clones make up 6% to 7.5% of the sample.

Participants in the prospective study were aged roughly 18 to 100 years, lived in under 30 United States geographic areas, and enrolled through a virtual design. To assign participants to cohorts, the prospective study relied on clinical history that participants themselves reported in a screening survey and a study questionnaire. Recovered participants in ImmuneRACE Cohort 3 were defined by two consecutive negative NP/OP PCR tests, clearance by a healthcare professional, or resolution of symptoms. Mobile phlebotomists in the prospective study collected whole blood, serum and a nasopharyngeal or oropharyngeal swab from every participant. Over a roughly 2-month period, participants in the prospective study had the option of providing additional blood draws and questionnaires. Prospective study blood samples were shipped either frozen or at room temperature before DNA extraction. V and J lose 5 bases and 3 bases, and a span of 6 bases separates them. The CDR3 sequence holds 12 residues, the cysteine and phenylalanine included. The entry retains the CDR3 DNA only, 36 bases that are in frame from base 1. From a lookup of the germline V gene, CDR1 and CDR2 are SGHTA and FQGNSA.

Of note for this clone: No cognate antigen has been identified for it. No base quality values were provided; no much bigger clone lies one nucleotide off. The sample carries other DNA sequences with the same CDR3.

The V and J segments used are TRBV7-2 and TRBJ2-3, with the D segment identity uncertain. The clonotype was recovered from a woman aged 50 to 60 who had recovered from COVID-19. Sequenced: PBMCs or T cells enriched from blood (not recorded which). CDR3 sequence: CASSPYTDTQYF. The DNA is as follows: TGTGCCAGCAGCCCTTATACAGATACGCAGTATTTT.